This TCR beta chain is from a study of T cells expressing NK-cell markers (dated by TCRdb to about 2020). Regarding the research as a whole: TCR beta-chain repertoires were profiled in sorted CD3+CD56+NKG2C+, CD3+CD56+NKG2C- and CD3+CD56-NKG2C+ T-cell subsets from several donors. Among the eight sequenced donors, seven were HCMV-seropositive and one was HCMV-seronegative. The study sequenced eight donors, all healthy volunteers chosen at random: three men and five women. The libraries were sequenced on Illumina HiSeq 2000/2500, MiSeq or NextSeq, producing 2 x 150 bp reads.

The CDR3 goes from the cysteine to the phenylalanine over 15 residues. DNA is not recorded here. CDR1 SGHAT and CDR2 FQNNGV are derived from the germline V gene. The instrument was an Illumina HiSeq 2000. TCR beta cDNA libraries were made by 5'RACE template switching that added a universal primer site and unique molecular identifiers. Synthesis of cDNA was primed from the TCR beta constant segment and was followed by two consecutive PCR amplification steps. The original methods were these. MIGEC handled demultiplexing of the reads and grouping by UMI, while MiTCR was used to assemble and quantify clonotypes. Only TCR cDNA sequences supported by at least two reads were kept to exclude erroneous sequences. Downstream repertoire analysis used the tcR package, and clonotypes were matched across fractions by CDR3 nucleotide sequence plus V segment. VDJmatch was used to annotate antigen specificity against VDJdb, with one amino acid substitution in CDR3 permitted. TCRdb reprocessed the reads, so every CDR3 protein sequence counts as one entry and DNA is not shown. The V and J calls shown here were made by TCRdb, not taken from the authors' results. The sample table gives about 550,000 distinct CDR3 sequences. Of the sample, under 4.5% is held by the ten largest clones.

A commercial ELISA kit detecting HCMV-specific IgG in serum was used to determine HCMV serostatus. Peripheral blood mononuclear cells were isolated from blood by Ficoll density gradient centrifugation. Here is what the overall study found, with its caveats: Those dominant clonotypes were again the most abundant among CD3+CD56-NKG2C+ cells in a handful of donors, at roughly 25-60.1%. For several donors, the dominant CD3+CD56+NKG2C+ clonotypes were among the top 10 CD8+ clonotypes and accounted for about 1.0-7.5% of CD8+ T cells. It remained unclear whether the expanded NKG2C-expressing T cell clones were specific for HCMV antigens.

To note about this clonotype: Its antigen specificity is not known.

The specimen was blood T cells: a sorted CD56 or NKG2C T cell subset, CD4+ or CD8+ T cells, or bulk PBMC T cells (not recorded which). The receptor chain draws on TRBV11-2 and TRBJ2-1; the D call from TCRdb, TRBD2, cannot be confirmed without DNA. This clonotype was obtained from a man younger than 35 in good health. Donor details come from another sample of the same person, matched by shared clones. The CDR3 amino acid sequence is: CASSSSGRGDNEQFF.